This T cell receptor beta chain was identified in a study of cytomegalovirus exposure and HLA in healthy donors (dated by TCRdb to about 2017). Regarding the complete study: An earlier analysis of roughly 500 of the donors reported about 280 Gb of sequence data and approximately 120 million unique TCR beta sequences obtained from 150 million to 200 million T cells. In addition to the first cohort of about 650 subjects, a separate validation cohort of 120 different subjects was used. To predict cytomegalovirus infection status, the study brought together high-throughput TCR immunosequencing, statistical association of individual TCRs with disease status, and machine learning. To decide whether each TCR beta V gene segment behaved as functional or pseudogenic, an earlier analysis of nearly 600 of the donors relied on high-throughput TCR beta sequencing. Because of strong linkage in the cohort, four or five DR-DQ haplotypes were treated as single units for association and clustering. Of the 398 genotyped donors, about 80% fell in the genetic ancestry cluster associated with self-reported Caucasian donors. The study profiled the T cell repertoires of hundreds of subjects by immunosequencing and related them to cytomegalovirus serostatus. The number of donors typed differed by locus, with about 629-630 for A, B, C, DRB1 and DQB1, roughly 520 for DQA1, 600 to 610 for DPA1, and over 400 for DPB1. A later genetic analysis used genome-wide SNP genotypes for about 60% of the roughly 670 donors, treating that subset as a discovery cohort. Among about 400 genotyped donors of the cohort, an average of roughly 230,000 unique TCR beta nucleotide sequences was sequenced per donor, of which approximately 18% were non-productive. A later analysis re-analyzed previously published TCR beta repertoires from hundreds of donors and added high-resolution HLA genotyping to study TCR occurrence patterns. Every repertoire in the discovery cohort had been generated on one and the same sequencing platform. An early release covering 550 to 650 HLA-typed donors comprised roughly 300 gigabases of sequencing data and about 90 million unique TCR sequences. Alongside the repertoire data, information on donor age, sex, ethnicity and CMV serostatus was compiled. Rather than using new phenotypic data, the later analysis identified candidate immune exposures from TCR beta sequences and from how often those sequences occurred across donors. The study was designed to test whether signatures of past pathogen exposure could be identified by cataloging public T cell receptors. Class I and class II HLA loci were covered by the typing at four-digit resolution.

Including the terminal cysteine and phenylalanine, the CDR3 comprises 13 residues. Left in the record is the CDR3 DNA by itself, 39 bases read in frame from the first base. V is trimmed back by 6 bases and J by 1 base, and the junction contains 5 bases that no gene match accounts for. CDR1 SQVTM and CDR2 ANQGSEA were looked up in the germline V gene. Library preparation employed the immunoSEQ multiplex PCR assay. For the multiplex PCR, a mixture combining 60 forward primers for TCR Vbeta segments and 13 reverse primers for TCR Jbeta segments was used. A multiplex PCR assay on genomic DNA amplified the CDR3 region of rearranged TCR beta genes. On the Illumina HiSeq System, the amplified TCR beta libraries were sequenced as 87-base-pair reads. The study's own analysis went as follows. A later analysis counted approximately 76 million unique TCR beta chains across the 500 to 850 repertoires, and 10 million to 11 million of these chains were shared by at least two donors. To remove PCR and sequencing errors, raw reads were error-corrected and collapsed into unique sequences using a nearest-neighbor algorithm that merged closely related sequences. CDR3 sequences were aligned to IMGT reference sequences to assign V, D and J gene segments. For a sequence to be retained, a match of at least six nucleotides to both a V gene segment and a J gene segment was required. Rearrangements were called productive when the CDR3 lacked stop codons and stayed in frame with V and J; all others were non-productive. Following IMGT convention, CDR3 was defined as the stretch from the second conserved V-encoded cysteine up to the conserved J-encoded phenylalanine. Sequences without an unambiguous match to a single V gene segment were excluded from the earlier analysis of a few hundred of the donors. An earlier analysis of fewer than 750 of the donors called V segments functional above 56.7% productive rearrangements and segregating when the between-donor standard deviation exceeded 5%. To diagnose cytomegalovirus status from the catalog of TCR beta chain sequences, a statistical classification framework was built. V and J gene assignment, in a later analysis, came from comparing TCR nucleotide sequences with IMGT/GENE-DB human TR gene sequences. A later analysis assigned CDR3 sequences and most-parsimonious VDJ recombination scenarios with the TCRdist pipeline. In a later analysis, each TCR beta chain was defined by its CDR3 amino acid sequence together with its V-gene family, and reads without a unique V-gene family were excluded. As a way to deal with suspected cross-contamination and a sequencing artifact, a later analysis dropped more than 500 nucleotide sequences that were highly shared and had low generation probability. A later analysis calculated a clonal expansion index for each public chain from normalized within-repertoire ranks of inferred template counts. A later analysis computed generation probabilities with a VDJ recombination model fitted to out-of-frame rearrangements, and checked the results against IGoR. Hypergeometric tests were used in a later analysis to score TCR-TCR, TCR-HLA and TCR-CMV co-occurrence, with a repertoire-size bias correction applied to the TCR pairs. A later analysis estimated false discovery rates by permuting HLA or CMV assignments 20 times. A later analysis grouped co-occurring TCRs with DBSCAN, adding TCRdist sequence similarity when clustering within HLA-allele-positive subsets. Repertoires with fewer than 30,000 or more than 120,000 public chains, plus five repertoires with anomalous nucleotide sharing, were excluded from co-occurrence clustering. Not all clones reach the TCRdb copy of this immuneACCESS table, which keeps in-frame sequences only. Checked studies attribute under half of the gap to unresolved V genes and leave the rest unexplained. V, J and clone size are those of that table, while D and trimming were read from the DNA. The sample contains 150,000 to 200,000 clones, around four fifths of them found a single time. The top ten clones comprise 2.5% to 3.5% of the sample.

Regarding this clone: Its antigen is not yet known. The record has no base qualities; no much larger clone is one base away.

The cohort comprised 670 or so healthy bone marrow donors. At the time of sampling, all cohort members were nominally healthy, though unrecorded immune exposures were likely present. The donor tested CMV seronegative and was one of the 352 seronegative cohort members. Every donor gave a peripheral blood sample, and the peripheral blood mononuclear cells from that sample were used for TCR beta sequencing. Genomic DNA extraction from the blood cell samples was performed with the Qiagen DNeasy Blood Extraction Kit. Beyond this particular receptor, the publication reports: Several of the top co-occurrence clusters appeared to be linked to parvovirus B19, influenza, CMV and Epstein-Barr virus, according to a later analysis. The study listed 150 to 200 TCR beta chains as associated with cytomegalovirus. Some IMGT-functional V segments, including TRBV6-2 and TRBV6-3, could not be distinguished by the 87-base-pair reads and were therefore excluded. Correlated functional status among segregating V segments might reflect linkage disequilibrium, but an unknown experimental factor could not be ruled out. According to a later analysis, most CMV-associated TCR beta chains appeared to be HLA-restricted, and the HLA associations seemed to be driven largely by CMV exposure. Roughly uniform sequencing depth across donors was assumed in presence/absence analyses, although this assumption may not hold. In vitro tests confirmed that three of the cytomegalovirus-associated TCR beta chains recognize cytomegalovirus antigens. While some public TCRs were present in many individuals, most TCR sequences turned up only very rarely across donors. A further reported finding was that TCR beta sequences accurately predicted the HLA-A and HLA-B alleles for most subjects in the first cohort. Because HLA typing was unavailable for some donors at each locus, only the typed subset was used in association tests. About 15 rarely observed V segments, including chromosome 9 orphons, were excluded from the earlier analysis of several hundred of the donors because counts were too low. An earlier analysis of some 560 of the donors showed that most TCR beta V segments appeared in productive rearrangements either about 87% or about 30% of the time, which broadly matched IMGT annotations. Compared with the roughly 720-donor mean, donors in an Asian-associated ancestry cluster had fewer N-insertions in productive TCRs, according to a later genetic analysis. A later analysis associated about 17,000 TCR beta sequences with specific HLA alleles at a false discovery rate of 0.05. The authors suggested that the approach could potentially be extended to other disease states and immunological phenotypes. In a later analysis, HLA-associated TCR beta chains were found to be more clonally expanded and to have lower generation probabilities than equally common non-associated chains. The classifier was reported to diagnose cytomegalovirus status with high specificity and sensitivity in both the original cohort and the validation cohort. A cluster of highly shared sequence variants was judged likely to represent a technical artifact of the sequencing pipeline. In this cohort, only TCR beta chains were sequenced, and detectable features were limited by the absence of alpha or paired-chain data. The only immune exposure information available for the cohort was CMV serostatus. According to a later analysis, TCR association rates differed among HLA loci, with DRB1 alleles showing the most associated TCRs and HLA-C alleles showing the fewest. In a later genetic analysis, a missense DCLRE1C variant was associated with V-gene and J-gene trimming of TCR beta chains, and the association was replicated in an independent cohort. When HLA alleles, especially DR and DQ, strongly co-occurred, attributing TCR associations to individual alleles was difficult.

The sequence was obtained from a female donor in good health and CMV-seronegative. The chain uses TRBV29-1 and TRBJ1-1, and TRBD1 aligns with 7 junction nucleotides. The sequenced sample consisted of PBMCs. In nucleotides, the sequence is TGCAGCGTGGCAAGACAGGGGAACACTGAAGCTTTCTTT. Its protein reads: CSVARQGNTEAFF.